This entry lists 6 T cell receptor beta chains sequenced from one sample in a study of blood T cell repertoires in COVID-19. Assay used: immunoSEQ multiplex PCR; TCRdb lists only in-frame clones, some missing. The table records 200,000 to 250,000 clones, almost 90% of them present only once. The source material was peripheral blood. Receptors were obtained from a woman in her sixties or seventies with acute or convalescent COVID-19.

The V and J genes are TRBV9 and TRBJ1-4; possibly TRBD1 for D (6 bases). Trimming left V 0 bases short and J 3 bases short, with 6 bases between. Germline V CDR1 and CDR2: SGDLS, YYNGEE. The CDR3 contains 14 residues. The CDR3 coding sequence is TGTGCCAGCAGCGTAGGGACAGCTAATGAAAAACTGTTTTTT. Translation gives CASSVGTANEKLFF.

The chain employs TRBV5-4 and TRBJ2-1, with 8 positions matching TRBD1. V lost 2 bases and J lost 4; bases outside the gene matches: 2. Germline loops: CDR1 SGHNT, CDR2 YYREEE (reference sequence). This CDR3 spans 14 amino acids. This CDR3 is CASSFRDRYNEQFF. The DNA for the CDR3 is TGTGCCAGCAGCTTCCGGGACAGGTACAATGAGCAGTTCTTC.

This chain uses TRBV4-2 with TRBJ2-1, with D possibly TRBD1 on 5 matching bases. V lost 0 bases and J 6 bases, leaving 12 bases between the germline ends. This CDR3 region has 15 residues. The germline V gene encodes CDR1 LGHNA and CDR2 YNFKEQ. The CDR3 DNA is TGTGCCAGCAGCCAAGATAAGGGGCCGCTCAATGAGCAGTTCTTC. Residues: CASSQDKGPLNEQFF.

The J gene is TRBJ1-5, the V gene TRBV24-1; 9 nucleotides agree with TRBD1. The CDR3 covers 15 residues. Germline lookup yields CDR1 KGHDR and CDR2 SFDVKD. V shed 4 bases and J 2 bases; nucleotides not matched to a gene: 2. The CDR3 coding sequence is TGTGCCACCAGTGACCGGACAGGGGGCAATCAGCCCCAGCATTTT. This translates into CATSDRTGGNQPQHF.

This chain connects TRBV6-5 to TRBJ1-2; D uncertain. CDR1 and CDR2 (germline): MNHEY, SVGAGI. The CDR3 runs 13 residues. V lost 3 bases and J 8 bases, leaving 13 bases between the germline ends. The DNA of the CDR3 is TGTGCCAGCAGTTATGAGGGAGGCAGCGGCTACACCTTC. Its protein is CASSYEGGSGYTF.

The chain couples TRBV5-1 to TRBJ1-2, with D possibly TRBD1 on 6 matching bases. The length of the CDR3 is 14 residues. V lost 0 bases to trimming and J lost 6 bases, with 12 bases between them. Germline lookup yields CDR1 SGHRS and CDR2 YFSETQ. The CDR3 nucleotides are TGCGCCAGCAGCTTGGTTGGGACAATCGATGGCTACACCTTC. Translation: CASSLVGTIDGYTF.